One and the same sample provided the 21 T cell receptor beta chains below, sequenced in a study of OX40 agonist ivuxolimab in advanced cancers. TCRdb keeps only in-frame clones here, not all; method: immunoSEQ multiplex PCR. The sample shows around 26,000 clones, around 81% of them seen only once. This material consisted of CD4+ or CD8+ T cells sorted from blood, taken in a trial of the OX40 agonist ivuxolimab. These receptor sequences come from an adult with an advanced solid tumor such as melanoma, head and neck, liver or kidney cancer.

The chain combines TRBV2 with TRBJ1-2; D remains ambiguous. V lost 3 bases to trimming and J lost 3 bases, with 5 bases between them. Per germline, CDR1 SNHLY and CDR2 FYNNEI. The CDR3 totals 12 residues. CDR3 residues: CASSDTYYGYTF. The CDR3 coding sequence is TGTGCCAGCAGTGACACCTACTATGGCTACACCTTC. Variable domain in full (rest from reference TRBV2 and TRBJ1-2): EPEVTQTPSHQVTQMGQEVILRCVPISNHLYFYWYRQILGQKVEFLVSFYNNEISEKSEIFDDQFSVERPDGSNFTLKIRSTKLEDSAMYFCASSDTYYGYTFGSGTRLTVV.

This clone appeared once. The CDR3 is CASSGLATTYEQYF. The CDR3 DNA reads as TGTGCCAGCAGCGGACTAGCGACCACCTACGAGCAGTACTTC. V is TRBV2 and J is TRBJ2-7; 9 bases match TRBD2. The CDR3 extends over 14 amino acids. V gave up 6 bases and J gave up 2 bases; unmatched junction bases: 5. Germline CDR1 SNHLY, CDR2 FYNNEI.

V and J are TRBV6-5 and TRBJ2-7; 11 nucleotides agree with TRBD1. Trimming removed 5 bases from V and 3 bases from J; junction bases left unmatched: 3. CDR3 length: 14 residues. Germline loops: CDR1 MNHEY, CDR2 SVGAGI. This CDR3 is CASSTDRGLYEQYF. CDR3 sequence (DNA): TGTGCCAGCAGTACGGACAGGGGGCTCTACGAGCAGTACTTC.

V and J are TRBV19 and TRBJ2-7; perhaps TRBD1 as D (5 bases). The length of the CDR3 is 17 residues. The germline gives CDR1 LNHDA, CDR2 SQIVND (reference sequence). Deletions cut 5 bases from V and 4 bases from J, with 24 bases between. The CDR3 nucleotides are TGTGCCAGTAGTCCCCAAATGGGGCAAAATGCGCGATACGAGCAGTACTTC. Its translation is CASSPQMGQNARYEQYF. Drawing the rest from reference TRBV19 and TRBJ2-7, the complete variable domain is DGGITQSPKYLFRKEGQNVTLSCEQNLNHDAMYWYRQDPGQGLRLIYYSQIVNDFQKGDIAEGYSVSREKKESFPLTVTSAQKNPTAFYLCASSPQMGQNARYEQYFGPGTRLTVT.

The chain recombines TRBV9 with TRBJ2-2; TRBD2 aligns across 8 bases. CDR1 SGDLS and CDR2 YYNGEE come from the germline V gene. The CDR3 is made up of 15 amino acids. The V gene end was trimmed by 7 bases and the J gene end by 7 bases; junction bases not matched to a gene: 12. This CDR3 is CASGTSGGLGGELFF. The CDR3 bases are TGTGCCAGCGGAACTAGCGGAGGGCTGGGCGGGGAGCTGTTTTTT.

This clone was found a few times. The J gene is TRBJ2-5, the V gene TRBV6-6; D not resolved. Deletions cut 6 bases from V and 5 bases from J, with 16 bases between. This CDR3 spans 14 amino acids. From germline, CDR1 is MNHNY and CDR2 SVGAGI (reference sequence). The CDR3, as DNA: TGTGCCAGCAGCCTAATGAGCCTAACGGAGACCCAGTACTTC. It yields the protein CASSLMSLTETQYF.

V usage is TRBV2 and J usage is TRBJ1-3, with D tentatively TRBD1 (5 bases). Germline assignment: CDR1 SNHLY and CDR2 FYNNEI. The CDR3 contains 15 residues. V dropped 7 bases and J dropped 0 bases, with 13 bases sitting between them. The DNA for the CDR3 is TGTGCCAGCAAAGAAGACAGCTTCTCTGGAAACACCATATATTTT. Translated, it gives CASKEDSFSGNTIYF.

The chain joins TRBV5-5 to TRBJ2-1, with D possibly matching TRBD2 (6 bases). This CDR3 has 19 amino acids. Germline CDR1 reads SGHKS; CDR2 reads YYEKEE (reference sequence). Between the trimmed V and J ends, which lost 0 bases and 7 bases, there was a span of 26 bases. CDR3 coding DNA: TGTGCCAGCAGCTTGGTTTGGGGGGAGAGCCGGGTTGATCAAAATGAGCAGTTCTTC. As protein: CASSLVWGESRVDQNEQFF.

The DNA for the CDR3 is TGCGCCAGCAGCCAACCGTGGGGTCGGGTCCGGAACACTGAAGCTTTCTTT. Amino acids: CASSQPWGRVRNTEAFF. The V and J genes are TRBV4-1 and TRBJ1-1, with no clear D. Trimming cost V 2 bases and J 1 base, with 17 bases left between them. This CDR3 contains 17 residues. CDR1 is MGHRA and CDR2 is YSYEKL in the germline V gene.

This clone showed up just once. Additional DNA sequences in this sample encode the identical CDR3. V is TRBV11-2 and J is TRBJ2-7, with TRBD1 matching over 10 bases. The CDR3 runs 14 residues. V lost 5 bases to trimming and J lost 2 bases; unmatched junction nucleotides: 3. The germline gives CDR1 SGHAT, CDR2 FQNNGV. The CDR3 here is CASSLGTGAYEQYF. CDR3 coding DNA: TGTGCCAGCAGCCTAGGGACAGGGGCCTACGAGCAGTACTTC.

The J gene is TRBJ2-7, the V gene TRBV28, with TRBD1 as a possible D gene (5 bases). Germline loops: CDR1 MDHEN, CDR2 SYDVKM. V was shortened by 9 bases and J by 0 bases, with 15 bases between the two germline ends. The CDR3 has 14 residues. Here the CDR3 DNA reads TGTGCCAGTAAACAGGCGCCCAGCTCCTACGAGCAGTACTTC. Amino acids: CASKQAPSSYEQYF. Based on the CDR3 plus reference TRBV28 and TRBJ2-7, the full variable domain is DVKVTQSSRYLVKRTGEKVFLECVQDMDHENMFWYRQDPGLGLRLIYFSYDVKMKEKGDIPEGYSVSREKKERFSLILESASTNQTSMYLCASKQAPSSYEQYFGPGTRLTVT.

This chain joins TRBV9 and TRBJ2-2; no clear D gene. The germline V and J ends were trimmed by 0 bases and 4 bases, with 13 bases remaining between them. The CDR3 is made up of 16 amino acids. CDR1 SGDLS and CDR2 YYNGEE come from the germline V gene. CDR3 nucleotide sequence: TGTGCCAGCAGCGTAGGAGGATACCTAGGCACCGGGGAGCTGTTTTTT. It is translated as CASSVGGYLGTGELFF. The full variable domain, rest sourced from reference TRBV9 and TRBJ2-2, is DSGVTQTPKHLITATGQRVTLRCSPRSGDLSVYWYQQSLDQGLQFLIQYYNGEERAKGNILERFSAQQFPDLHSELNLSSLELGDSALYFCASSVGGYLGTGELFFGEGSRLTVL.

Points on this clone: Germline is not matched at one junction end, which may reflect a read error. The rearrangement links TRBV7-7 to TRBJ2-4; possibly TRBD2 for D (6 bases). The germline V gene encodes CDR1 SSHAT and CDR2 FNYEAQ (reference sequence). This CDR3 region has 18 residues. CDR3: CASSPVPQGGTAKNIQYF. The CDR3 DNA reads as TGTGCTAGCAGCCCCGTGCCCCAAGGCGGGACAGCCAAAAACATTCAGTACTTC.

V is TRBV7-9 and J is TRBJ1-5; TRBD1 matches at 8 bases. There are 17 residues in the CDR3. CDR1 and CDR2 from the germline V gene are SEHNR and FQNEAQ (reference sequence). V gave up 5 bases and J gave up 2 bases; unmatched junction bases: 11. The CDR3 region is CASSETTGVDGNQPQHF. The CDR3 DNA follows: TGTGCCAGCAGCGAAACGACAGGGGTCGATGGCAATCAGCCCCAGCATTTT.

J is TRBJ1-1 and V is TRBV5-1, with 8 bases matching TRBD1. Trimming at V came to 3 bases and at J to 5 bases, leaving 6 bases not matched to a gene. The germline V gene encodes CDR1 SGHRS and CDR2 YFSETQ. This CDR3 is 14 amino acids long. The CDR3, as DNA: TGCGCCAGCAGCTCACGACAGGGGAGGACTGAAGCTTTCTTT. The encoded protein is CASSSRQGRTEAFF.

V is TRBV11-2 and J is TRBJ1-2; possibly TRBD1 for D (6 bases). Germline lookup yields CDR1 SGHAT and CDR2 FQNNGV. This CDR3 contains 14 residues. Trimming took 5 bases from V and 5 from J, leaving 15 bases between them. The CDR3, as DNA: TGTGCCAGCAGCCATAGACAGGAATCGTATGGCTACACCTTC. Translation: CASSHRQESYGYTF.

The rearrangement uses TRBV5-3 and TRBJ1-6; 7 bases align to TRBD1. TRBV5-3 is placed among ORFs of uncertain function. Trimming at V came to 4 bases and at J to 4 bases, leaving 14 bases not matched to a gene. CDR3 length: 18 residues. CDR3 in DNA: TGTGCCAGAAGCCTAACCACACAGGGGACACCGTATAATTCACCCCTCCACTTT. It yields the protein CARSLTTQGTPYNSPLHF.

J is TRBJ2-5 and V is TRBV9; D ambiguous. CDR3 length: 13 residues. Per the germline V gene, CDR1 is SGDLS and CDR2 is YYNGEE. V was trimmed by 2 bases and J by 5 bases, leaving 10 bases between them. CDR3 region: CASSVSPGETQYF. The CDR3 bases are TGTGCCAGCAGCGTTAGCCCTGGGGAGACCCAGTACTTC.

This clone appeared a few times. The rearrangement uses TRBV9 and TRBJ2-7, with D hard to call. This CDR3 spans 14 amino acids. The germline gives CDR1 SGDLS, CDR2 YYNGEE. The germline V and J ends were trimmed by 0 bases and 6 bases, with 13 bases remaining between them. CDR3 residues: CASSVGTRVGEQYF. The CDR3 region has the DNA TGTGCCAGCAGCGTAGGGACCCGAGTAGGCGAGCAGTACTTC.

The rearrangement links TRBV19 to TRBJ2-5, with 8 positions matching TRBD1. V dropped 5 bases and J dropped 2; count of bases not matched to a gene: 4. Germline loops: CDR1 LNHDA, CDR2 SQIVND (reference sequence). The CDR3 has 14 residues. The DNA of the CDR3 is TGTGCCAGTAGTGGGACAGGCCTACAAGAGACCCAGTACTTC. It yields the protein CASSGTGLQETQYF.

The rearrangement links TRBV7-9 to TRBJ1-4; 10 positions agree with TRBD1. CDR1 is SEHNR, CDR2 FQNEAQ, per germline (reference sequence). V shed 3 bases, J shed 6 bases, and the junction held 1 base outside the gene matches. The CDR3 is made up of 14 amino acids. DNA for the CDR3: TGTGCCAGCAGCTTCGGACAGGGGGATGAAAAACTGTTTTTT. This gives the protein CASSFGQGDEKLFF.